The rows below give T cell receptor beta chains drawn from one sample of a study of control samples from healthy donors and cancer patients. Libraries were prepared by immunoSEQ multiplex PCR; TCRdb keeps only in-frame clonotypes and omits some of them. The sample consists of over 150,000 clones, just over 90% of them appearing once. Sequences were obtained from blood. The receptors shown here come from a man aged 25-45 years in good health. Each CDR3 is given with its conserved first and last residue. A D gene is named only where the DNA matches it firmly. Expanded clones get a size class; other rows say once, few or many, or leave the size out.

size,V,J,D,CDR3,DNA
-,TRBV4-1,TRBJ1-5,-,CASSQDGWRDSNQPQHF,TGCGCCAGCAGCCAAGATGGTTGGCGGGATAGCAATCAGCCCCAGCATTTT
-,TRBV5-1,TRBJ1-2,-,CASSLTANYGYTF,TGCGCCAGCAGCTTGACAGCTAACTATGGCTACACCTTC
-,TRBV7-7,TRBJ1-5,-,CASSLTPGGLVTNQPQHF,TGTGCCAGCAGCTTGACCCCCGGAGGGCTGGTCACCAATCAGCCCCAGCATTTT
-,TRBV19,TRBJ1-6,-,CASSIDVNSPLHF,TGTGCCAGTAGTATAGATGTGAATTCACCCCTCCACTTT
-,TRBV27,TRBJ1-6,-,CASSQRQNNSPLHF,TGTGCCAGCAGCCAGAGACAGAATAATTCACCCCTCCACTTT
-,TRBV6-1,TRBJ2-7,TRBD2,CASSEPGLAGGAYEQYF,TGTGCCAGCAGTGAACCGGGACTAGCGGGAGGGGCCTACGAGCAGTACTTC
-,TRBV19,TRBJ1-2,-,CASSTVEGNYGYTF,TGTGCCAGTAGTACAGTGGAGGGTAACTATGGCTACACCTTC
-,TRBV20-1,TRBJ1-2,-,CSASWGDELYTF,TGCAGTGCTAGTTGGGGGGACGAGCTCTACACCTTC
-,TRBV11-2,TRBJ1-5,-,CASSAGIGSNQPQHF,TGTGCCAGCAGCGCAGGGATTGGTAGCAATCAGCCCCAGCATTTT
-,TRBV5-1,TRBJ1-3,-,CASSLGDRVSGNTIYF,TGCGCCAGCAGCTTGGGCGACAGAGTCTCTGGAAACACCATATATTTT
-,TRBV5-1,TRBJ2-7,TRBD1,CASSASTGGYEQYF,TGCGCCAGCAGCGCTTCGACAGGGGGCTACGAGCAGTACTTC
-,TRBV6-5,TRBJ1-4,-,CASRSSEEKLFF,TGTGCCAGCCGGAGTTCGGAGGAAAAACTGTTTTTT
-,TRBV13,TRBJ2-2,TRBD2,CASSRLAGERGELFF,TGTGCCAGCAGCCGACTAGCGGGAGAACGAGGGGAGCTGTTTTTT
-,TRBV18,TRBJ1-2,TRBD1,CASSTGQGALGYGYTF,TGTGCCAGCTCAACGGGACAGGGGGCTCTTGGCTATGGCTACACCTTC
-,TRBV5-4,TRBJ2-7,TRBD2,CASSLGILAGGYYEQYF,TGTGCCAGCAGCTTAGGAATTCTAGCGGGAGGTTACTACGAGCAGTACTTC
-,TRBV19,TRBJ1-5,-,CASSIGGRGNQPQHF,TGTGCCAGTAGTATAGGTGGCAGGGGCAATCAGCCCCAGCATTTT
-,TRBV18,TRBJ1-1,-,CASSLNGQNMNTEAFF,TGTGCCAGCTCGCTGAACGGACAGAACATGAACACTGAAGCTTTCTTT
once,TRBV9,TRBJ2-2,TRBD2,CASSAGGLAGITGELFF,TGTGCCAGCAGCGCAGGGGGACTAGCGGGAATTACCGGGGAGCTGTTTTTT
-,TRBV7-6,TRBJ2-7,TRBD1,CASSPGQWDSYEQYF,TGTGCCAGCAGCCCGGGACAGTGGGACTCCTACGAGCAGTACTTC
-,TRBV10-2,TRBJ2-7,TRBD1,CASRSGQGYEQYF,TGCGCCAGCAGGTCAGGACAGGGGTACGAGCAGTACTTC
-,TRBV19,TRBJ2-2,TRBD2,CASSIFQRGPGELFF,TGTGCCAGTAGTATCTTTCAGCGGGGGCCCGGGGAGCTGTTTTTT
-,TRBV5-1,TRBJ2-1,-,CASSLGDLYNEQFF,TGCGCCAGCAGCTTGGGAGACCTTTACAATGAGCAGTTCTTC
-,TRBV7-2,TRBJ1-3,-,CASSLGSPRNTIYF,TGTGCCAGCAGCTTAGGGTCCCCTAGAAACACCATATATTTT
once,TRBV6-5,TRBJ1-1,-,CASSNSVEGGEAFF,TGTGCCAGCAGCAACAGTGTCGAGGGGGGGGAAGCTTTCTTT
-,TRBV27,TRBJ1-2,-,CASSRSRGGYTF,TGTGCCAGCAGTAGGAGCAGGGGTGGCTACACCTTC
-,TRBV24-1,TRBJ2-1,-,CATSDSPRDNYNEQFF,TGTGCCACCAGTGATTCTCCCCGGGACAACTACAATGAGCAGTTCTTC
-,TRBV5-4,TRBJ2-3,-,CASSLSGGRTDTQYF,TGTGCCAGCAGCCTCAGTGGGGGTAGGACAGATACGCAGTATTTT
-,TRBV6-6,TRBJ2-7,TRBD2,CASSPVKTSGGTYEQYF,TGTGCCAGCAGTCCCGTAAAGACTAGCGGGGGGACCTACGAGCAGTACTTC